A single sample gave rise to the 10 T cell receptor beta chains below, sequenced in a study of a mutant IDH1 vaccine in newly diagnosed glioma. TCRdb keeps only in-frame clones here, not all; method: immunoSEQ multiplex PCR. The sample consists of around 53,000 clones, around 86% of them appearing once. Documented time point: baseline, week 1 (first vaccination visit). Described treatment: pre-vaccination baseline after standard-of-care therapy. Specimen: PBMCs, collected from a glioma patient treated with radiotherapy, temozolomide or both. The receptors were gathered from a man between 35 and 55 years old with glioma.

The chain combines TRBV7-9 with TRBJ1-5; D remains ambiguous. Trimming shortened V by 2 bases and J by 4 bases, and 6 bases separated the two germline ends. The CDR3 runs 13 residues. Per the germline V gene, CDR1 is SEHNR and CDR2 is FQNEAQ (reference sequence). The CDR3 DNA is TGTGCCAGCAGCTTAAGTGGGAATCAGCCCCAGCATTTT. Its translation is CASSLSGNQPQHF.

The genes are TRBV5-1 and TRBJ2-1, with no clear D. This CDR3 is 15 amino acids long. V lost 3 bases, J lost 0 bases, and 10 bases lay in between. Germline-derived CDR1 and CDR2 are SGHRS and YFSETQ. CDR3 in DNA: TGCGCCAGCAGCTCGGCTGCTAGCTCCTACAATGAGCAGTTCTTC. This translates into CASSSAASSYNEQFF.

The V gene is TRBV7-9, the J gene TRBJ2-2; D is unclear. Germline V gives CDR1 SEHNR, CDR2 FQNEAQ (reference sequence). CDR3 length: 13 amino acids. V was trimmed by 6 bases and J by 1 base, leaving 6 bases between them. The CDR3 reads CASRTMNTGELFF. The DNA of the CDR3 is TGTGCCAGCAGAACTATGAACACCGGGGAGCTGTTTTTT. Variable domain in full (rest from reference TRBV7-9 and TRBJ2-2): DTGVSQNPRHKITKRGQNVTFRCDPISEHNRLYWYRQTLGQGPEFLTYFQNEAQLEKSRLLSDRFSAERPKGSFSTLEIQRTEQGDSAMYLCASRTMNTGELFFGEGSRLTVL.

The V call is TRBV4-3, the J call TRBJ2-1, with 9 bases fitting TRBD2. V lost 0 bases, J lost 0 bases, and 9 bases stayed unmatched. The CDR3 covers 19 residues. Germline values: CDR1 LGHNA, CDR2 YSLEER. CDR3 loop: CASSQDLAGTFSSYNEQFF. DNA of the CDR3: TGCGCCAGCAGCCAAGACCTAGCGGGGACTTTTAGCTCCTACAATGAGCAGTTCTTC.

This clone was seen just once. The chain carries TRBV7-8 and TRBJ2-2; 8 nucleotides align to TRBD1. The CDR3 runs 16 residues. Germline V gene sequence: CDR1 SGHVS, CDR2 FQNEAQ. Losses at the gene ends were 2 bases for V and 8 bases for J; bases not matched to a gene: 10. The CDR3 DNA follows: TGTGCCAGCAGCTTAAGTGTACAGGGGGGTCTTGGGGAGCTGTTTTTT. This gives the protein CASSLSVQGGLGELFF.

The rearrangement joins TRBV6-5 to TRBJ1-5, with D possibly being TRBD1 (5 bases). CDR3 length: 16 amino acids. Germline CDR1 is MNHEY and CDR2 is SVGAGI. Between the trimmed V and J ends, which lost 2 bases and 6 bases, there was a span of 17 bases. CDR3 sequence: CASSYGGFGGSQPQHF. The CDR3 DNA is TGTGCCAGCAGTTACGGGGGGTTCGGGGGATCTCAGCCCCAGCATTTT.

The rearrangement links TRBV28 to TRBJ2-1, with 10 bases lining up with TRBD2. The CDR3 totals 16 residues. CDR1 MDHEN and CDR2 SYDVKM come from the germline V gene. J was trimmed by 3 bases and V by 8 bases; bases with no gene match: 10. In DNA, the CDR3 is TGTGCCAGCTCCAAGGCTAGCGGGAGTCTCTACAATGAGCAGTTCTTC. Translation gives CASSKASGSLYNEQFF.

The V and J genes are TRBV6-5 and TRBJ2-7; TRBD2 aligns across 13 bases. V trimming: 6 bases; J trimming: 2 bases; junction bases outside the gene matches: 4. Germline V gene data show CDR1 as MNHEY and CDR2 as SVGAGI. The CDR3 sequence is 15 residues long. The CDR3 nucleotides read TGTGCCAGCAGCCAGGGACTAGCGGGGCCCTACGAGCAGTACTTC. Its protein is CASSQGLAGPYEQYF.

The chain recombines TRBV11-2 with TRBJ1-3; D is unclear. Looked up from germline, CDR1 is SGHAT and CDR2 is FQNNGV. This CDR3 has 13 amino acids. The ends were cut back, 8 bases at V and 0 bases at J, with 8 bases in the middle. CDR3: CASRDYSGNTIYF. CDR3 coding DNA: TGTGCCAGCCGGGATTACTCTGGAAACACCATATATTTT.

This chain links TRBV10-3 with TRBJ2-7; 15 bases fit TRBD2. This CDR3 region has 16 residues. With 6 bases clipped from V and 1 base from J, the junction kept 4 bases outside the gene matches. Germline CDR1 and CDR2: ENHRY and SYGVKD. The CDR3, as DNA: TGTGCCATCAGGGGAGGGACTAGCGGGGGGTCCTACGAGCAGTACTTC. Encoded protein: CAIRGGTSGGSYEQYF.